Listed here are 28 T cell receptor beta chains from one sample, sequenced in a study of shared clonotypes between healthy human individuals. Clones were sequenced by immunoSEQ multiplex PCR, and TCRdb holds only the in-frame ones, with some missing. The table lists approximately 2.1 million clones, over 90% of them singletons. Sequenced material: naive CD4+ T cells from PBMCs. The subset: CD45RA+ positively selected. These receptors were taken from a man aged 18 to 30 in good health. Some clones in this sample may be carry-over from other donors' samples.

The chain is built from TRBV18 and TRBJ1-2; 7 nucleotides agree with TRBD1. The J segment lost 6 bases and the V segment lost 2 bases, leaving 6 bases of the junction unmatched. The CDR3 has 14 residues. Germline CDR1 KGHSH, CDR2 LQKENI. CDR3 residues: CASSPGDRVNGYTF. CDR3 bases: TGTGCCAGCTCACCAGGAGACAGGGTTAATGGCTACACCTTC.

As to this clone: This sample also contains other DNA sequences that code for the same CDR3. The gene calls are TRBV18 and TRBJ2-1; 11 bases align to TRBD2. Germline V gene sequence: CDR1 KGHSH, CDR2 LQKENI. This CDR3 comprises 15 residues. Trimming cost V 4 bases and J 3 bases; bases outside gene matches: 2. The DNA for the CDR3 is TGTGCCAGCTCACTGGGACTAGCGGACTACAATGAGCAGTTCTTC. Its protein is CASSLGLADYNEQFF.

This chain links TRBV5-1 with TRBJ2-7; D call uncertain. The CDR3 loop spans 14 amino acids. Germline-derived CDR1 and CDR2 are SGHRS and YFSETQ. V was cut by 1 base and J by 4 bases, with 12 bases left in between. CDR3 nucleotides: TGCGCCAGCAGCTTGAGGCTAGAGGCGTACGAGCAGTACTTC. Translating gives CASSLRLEAYEQYF.

The chain is built from TRBV2 and TRBJ2-4, with 10 bases identical to TRBD1. In germline, CDR1 is SNHLY, CDR2 FYNNEI. The CDR3 has 12 amino acids. Trimming removed 6 bases from V and 7 bases from J; junction bases left unmatched: 0. This chain's CDR3 is CASRDRGNIQYF. The CDR3 nucleotides are TGTGCCAGCAGGGACAGGGGGAACATTCAGTACTTC.

The chain joins TRBV5-1 to TRBJ2-7, with 11 bases matching TRBD2. CDR3 length: 16 residues. Germline loops: CDR1 SGHRS, CDR2 YFSETQ. Trimming at V came to 1 base and at J to 2 bases, leaving 5 bases not matched to a gene. CDR3 protein: CASSLLGLAEAYEQYF. CDR3 sequence (DNA): TGCGCCAGCAGCTTGCTGGGACTAGCGGAGGCCTACGAGCAGTACTTC.

The rearrangement uses TRBV28 and TRBJ2-4; D remains unclear. The CDR3 runs to 18 residues. CDR1 is MDHEN and CDR2 is SYDVKM in the germline V gene. V was cut by 6 bases and J by 0 bases, with 21 bases left in between. The CDR3 loop reads CASSSLGWQELAKNIQYF. DNA for the CDR3: TGTGCCAGCAGCTCCTTAGGATGGCAGGAGCTAGCCAAAAACATTCAGTACTTC.

This clone was observed a handful of times. The chain joins TRBV5-1 to TRBJ1-5, with D tentatively TRBD1 (5 bases). In germline, CDR1 is SGHRS, CDR2 YFSETQ. Between the trimmed V and J ends, which lost 4 bases and 3 bases, there was a span of 14 bases. CDR3 length: 15 amino acids. The CDR3: CASSQSGQLNQPQHF. CDR3 nucleotides: TGCGCCAGCAGCCAGTCGGGGCAGCTCAATCAGCCCCAGCATTTT.

V and J are TRBV4-1 and TRBJ1-3; no clear D gene. The CDR3 runs 15 residues. Per germline, CDR1 MGHRA and CDR2 YSYEKL. The V end lost 0 bases, the J end lost 0 bases, and 6 bases lay between the germline ends. DNA of the CDR3: TGCGCCAGCAGCCAAGATCGGCGCTCTGGAAACACCATATATTTT. It is translated as CASSQDRRSGNTIYF.

The chain combines TRBV6-1 with TRBJ1-5; D call uncertain. The CDR3 contains 13 residues. Germline assignment: CDR1 MNHNS and CDR2 SASEGT. V lost 4 bases, J lost 15 bases, and 19 bases lay in between. The CDR3 loop reads CASSVDRAPVLHF. The CDR3 bases are TGTGCCAGCAGTGTGGACCGGGCCCCTGTTTTGCATTTT.

The genes are TRBV2 and TRBJ2-7; D possibly matches TRBD1 or TRBD2 (5 bases each). Trimming removed 8 bases at V and 9 bases at J, with 23 bases between. Germline CDR1 is SNHLY and CDR2 is FYNNEI. This CDR3 is built from 14 residues. In DNA form, the CDR3 reads TGTGCCAGCTATACCCGGGACCGAGAACTGGGGCAGTACTTC. Translation: CASYTRDRELGQYF.

The rearrangement links TRBV2 to TRBJ1-4; unclear D gene. Germline CDR1 SNHLY, CDR2 FYNNEI. Trimming stripped 5 bases from V and 0 bases from J, with 10 bases between. The CDR3 runs 15 residues. CDR3 sequence: CASSPPGATNEKLFF. The CDR3 DNA follows: TGTGCCAGCAGTCCCCCTGGGGCAACTAATGAAAAACTGTTTTTT.

The chain recombines TRBV6-1 with TRBJ1-5; the D is unclear. The germline V and J ends were trimmed by 0 bases and 3 bases, with 9 bases remaining between them. The germline gives CDR1 MNHNS, CDR2 SASEGT. The CDR3 extends over 15 amino acids. The CDR3 spells CASSEARVDNQPQHF. In nucleotides, the CDR3 is TGTGCCAGCAGTGAAGCGCGGGTTGACAATCAGCCCCAGCATTTT.

CDR3 protein: CASSNGQGETYGYTF. DNA of the CDR3: TGCGCCAGCAGCAACGGACAGGGGGAAACCTATGGCTACACCTTC. The chain is built from TRBV5-1 and TRBJ1-2, with TRBD1 matching 10 bases. Per the germline V gene, CDR1 is SGHRS and CDR2 is YFSETQ. J gave up 4 bases and V 4 bases, and 7 bases lay outside the gene matches. This CDR3 is built from 15 residues. The whole variable domain, remainder taken from reference TRBV5-1 and TRBJ1-2, is KAGVTQTPRYLIKTRGQQVTLSCSPISGHRSVSWYQQTPGQGLQFLFEYFSETQRNKGNFPGRFSGRQFSNSRSEMNVSTLELGDSALYLCASSNGQGETYGYTFGSGTRLTVV.

This CDR3 reads CASSLGGGQGSGNTIYF. In nucleotides, the CDR3 is TGTGCCAGCAGCTTGGGGGGGGGACAGGGATCTGGAAACACCATATATTTT. The chain links TRBV5-4 to TRBJ1-3, with 9 nucleotides matching TRBD1. Germline-derived CDR1 and CDR2 are SGHNT and YYREEE (reference sequence). Trimming at V came to 0 bases and at J to 1 base, leaving 5 bases not matched to a gene. The length of the CDR3 is 17 residues.

Here the CDR3 reads CASSLRMRNTIYF. The CDR3 DNA is TGTGCCAGCAGTTTAAGGATGCGAAACACCATATATTTT. This rearrangement joins TRBV28 to TRBJ1-3; D uncertain. There are 13 residues in the CDR3. Germline CDR1 and CDR2: MDHEN and SYDVKM. With 2 bases removed from V and 5 bases from J, the gap between germline ends came to 7 bases.

The chain joins TRBV5-1 to TRBJ2-5; no clear D gene. CDR1 and CDR2 from the germline V gene are SGHRS and YFSETQ. The germline V and J ends were trimmed by 0 bases and 5 bases, with 14 bases remaining between them. This CDR3 contains 15 residues. The CDR3 region is CASSLAVFAGETQYF. In DNA form, the CDR3 reads TGCGCCAGCAGCTTGGCGGTGTTCGCTGGGGAGACCCAGTACTTC.

The chain carries TRBV29-1 and TRBJ2-5; D possibly uses TRBD1 or TRBD2 (5 bases each). CDR1 SQVTM and CDR2 ANQGSEA come from the germline V gene. V shed 4 bases and J shed 5 bases, with 14 bases lying between them. The CDR3 totals 13 residues. This CDR3 reads CSVGRGARETQYF. DNA of the CDR3: TGCAGCGTTGGGAGAGGGGCGCGGGAGACCCAGTACTTC.

The chain recombines TRBV28 with TRBJ1-2; D perhaps matches TRBD1 (6 bases). The germline V gene encodes CDR1 MDHEN and CDR2 SYDVKM. Between the trimmed V and J ends, which lost 10 bases and 3 bases, there was a span of 18 bases. This CDR3 has 14 residues. The DNA of the CDR3 is TGTGCCATTACAGCCGGGACATTTGACTATGGCTACACCTTC. Protein sequence: CAITAGTFDYGYTF.

In this sample, this clone turned up a few times. The rearrangement joins TRBV6-4 to TRBJ1-1; no clear D gene. The V end was cut by 11 bases, the J end by 1 base, with 8 bases between. The CDR3 extends over 11 amino acids. Per the germline V gene, CDR1 is MRHNA and CDR2 is SNTAGT. CDR3 in amino acids: CAGRENTEAFF. CDR3 in DNA: TGTGCCGGCCGGGAGAACACTGAAGCTTTCTTT.

This chain uses TRBV4-2 with TRBJ1-4; 8 nucleotides agree with TRBD1. Trimming removed 4 bases from V and 5 bases from J; junction bases left unmatched: 6. CDR1 is LGHNA and CDR2 is YNFKEQ in the germline V gene. This CDR3 contains 15 residues. CDR3 residues: CASSLKQGGNEKLFF. CDR3 DNA: TGTGCCAGCAGCCTGAAACAGGGGGGAAATGAAAAACTGTTTTTT.

The gene calls are TRBV5-1 and TRBJ1-2; 9 bases line up with TRBD1. With V trimmed by 6 bases and J by 6 bases, 15 bases remained unmatched. This CDR3 has 16 residues. Germline CDR1 reads SGHRS; CDR2 reads YFSETQ. CDR3 loop: CASTDHTGGARDGYTF. The CDR3, as DNA: TGCGCCAGCACCGACCATACAGGGGGCGCGAGGGATGGCTACACCTTC.

The chain joins TRBV28 to TRBJ2-7, with D perhaps assigned TRBD1 or TRBD2 (5 bases each). From germline, CDR1 is MDHEN and CDR2 SYDVKM. Trimming cost V 2 bases and J 9 bases, with 23 bases left between them. The CDR3 totals 16 residues. The CDR3 region has the DNA TGTGCCAGCAGTTTAGGTCCCGAGAGGGGCAGGAAGGGGCAGTACTTC. Its protein is CASSLGPERGRKGQYF.

The V call is TRBV4-1, the J call TRBJ1-5; D is possibly TRBD1 (6 bases). The CDR3 runs to 15 residues. CDR1 and CDR2 from the germline V gene are MGHRA and YSYEKL. V dropped 4 bases and J dropped 2 bases, with 12 bases sitting between them. CDR3 sequence reads: CASSPRDIGNQPQHF. CDR3 DNA sequence: TGCGCCAGCAGCCCCCGGGACATCGGCAATCAGCCCCAGCATTTT.

The CDR3 nucleotides are TGTGCCAGCAGACGGCAGGACAGGGGCCTCTCCTACACCTTC. The encoded protein is CASRRQDRGLSYTF. J is TRBJ1-2 and V is TRBV6-1; 9 bases are shared with TRBD1. Germline CDR1 reads MNHNS; CDR2 reads SASEGT. This CDR3 is built from 14 residues. Trimming at V came to 6 bases and at J to 10 bases, leaving 12 bases not matched to a gene.

V gene TRBV5-1 combines with J gene TRBJ2-7; TRBD2 aligns across 10 bases. This CDR3 contains 16 residues. The junction had 4 bases not matched to a gene; V was cut back by 0 bases and J by 1 base. CDR1 is SGHRS, CDR2 YFSETQ, per germline. The CDR3 DNA follows: TGCGCCAGCAGCTTGGTTAGCGGGGGGTTATCCTACGAGCAGTACTTC. Encoded protein: CASSLVSGGLSYEQYF.

This clone came up once. The J gene is TRBJ2-1, the V gene TRBV29-1; TRBD2 matches at 8 bases. Germline CDR1 reads SQVTM; CDR2 reads ANQGSEA. V lost 4 bases to trimming and J lost 9 bases; unmatched junction nucleotides: 14. This CDR3 has 15 amino acids. CDR3: CSVVWLAGYAAEQFF. CDR3 in DNA: TGCAGCGTTGTGTGGCTAGCGGGTTACGCGGCTGAGCAGTTCTTC.

The rearrangement joins TRBV28 to TRBJ2-7; 7 bases are a match to TRBD2. This CDR3 is built from 14 residues. J gave up 2 bases and V 5 bases, and 6 bases lay outside the gene matches. The V gene's germline CDR1 is MDHEN and CDR2 SYDVKM. The CDR3 here is CASSPPGGTYEQYF. The CDR3 bases are TGTGCCAGCAGTCCCCCGGGAGGAACCTACGAGCAGTACTTC.

V gene TRBV5-1 combines with J gene TRBJ2-1; D is ambiguous. With 2 bases removed from V and 7 bases from J, the gap between germline ends came to 10 bases. The CDR3 contains 13 residues. Germline-derived CDR1 and CDR2 are SGHRS and YFSETQ. The CDR3 region is CASSLPAENEQFF. The CDR3, as DNA: TGCGCCAGCAGCTTACCTGCGGAGAATGAGCAGTTCTTC.